This TCR beta chain is from a study of T cells after yellow fever vaccination. The study's findings and limits: Within FACS-sorted repertoires, abundant clonotypes contaminating from the bulk population could be present.

TCRdb reprocessed the 5' RACE reads with MiXCR, giving one entry per CDR3 protein. The profile shows over 110,000 distinct CDR3 sequences, over 7% of them singletons. This clonotype was recorded many times. What it recognizes is unknown. The source is a man aged 25 to 45 who received the YFV17D yellow fever vaccine. The material was CD4+ T cells sorted from PBMCs, obtained 5 days after the yellow fever booster vaccination.

The CDR3 reads CASSPGPGPNEQFF. In nucleotides, the CDR3 is TGTGCCAGCTCACCGGGACCCGGCCCCAATGAGCAGTTCTTC. This chain connects TRBV18 to TRBJ2-1; tentatively, D is TRBD1 or TRBD2 (5 bases each). The germline CDR1 and CDR2 sequences are KGHSH and LQKENI. This CDR3 spans 14 amino acids. Deletions cut 3 bases from V and 6 bases from J, with 12 bases between. The variable domain in full, completed from reference TRBV18 and TRBJ2-1, reads NAGVMQNPRHLVRRRGQEARLRCSPMKGHSHVYWYRQLPEEGLKFMVYLQKENIIDESGMPKERFSAEFPKEGPSILRIQQVVRGDSAAYFCASSPGPGPNEQFFGPGTRLTVL.